The text below deals with one T cell receptor (beta chain). The record originates from a study of T cell changes during pregnancy in multiple sclerosis. J lost 5 bases, V lost 7 bases, and 2 bases had no gene match. CDR1 SNHLY and CDR2 FYNNEI come from the germline V gene. This CDR3 has 11 residues. Sequencing used immunoSEQ multiplex PCR; TCRdb keeps in-frame clones, though not all of them. The sample lists 100,000 or so clones, 90% to 95% occurring once. The gene calls are TRBV2 and TRBJ2-7, with TRBD2 matching over 7 bases. The sample in question was peripheral blood, obtained in the first trimester of pregnancy. This clonotype was sampled from a female donor with multiple sclerosis, enrolled in a pregnancy study. The CDR3 nucleotides read TGTGCCAGCACGGGGGGTGACGAGCAGTACTTC. Amino acids: CASTGGDEQYF.